One T cell receptor beta chain is described in this entry. Its antigen remains unknown. These data originate in a study of graft-versus-host responses after intestinal transplantation. Profiling relied on immunoSEQ multiplex PCR, and the TCRdb table lists in-frame clones only, not all of them. The data show around 76,000 clones, with about 94% seen just once and 0.53% held by the top ten. The CDR3 covers 15 residues. Looked up from germline, CDR1 is MNHEY and CDR2 is SMNVEV (reference sequence). J was trimmed by 6 bases and V by 0 bases; bases with no gene match: 7. This clonotype was sampled from a human donor who received an intestinal transplant. The chain is built from TRBV27 and TRBJ2-7, with 8 bases that match TRBD1. This specimen was unstimulated CD8+ T cells sorted from spleen or lymph node cells, taken before intestinal transplant. In DNA form, the CDR3 reads TGTGCCAGCAGTTTATCGGGGACAGGTTTCGGCGAGCAGTACTTC. This encodes CASSLSGTGFGEQYF.